Described below is a single TCR beta chain sequence and its context. What it recognizes is unknown. Authors' processing steps: ImmunoSEQ sequences covered only the junction and lacked quality scores; filtering therefore differed. This table comes from immunoSEQ multiplex PCR, and its TCRdb copy is limited to in-frame clones, with some not included. From that table come the V and J calls and clone size; the DNA was used to work out D and trimming. The sample shows about 470,000 clones, roughly 80% of them seen only once. This entry is derived from a study of shared clonotypes between healthy human individuals. The study's findings and limits: With few donors, the genetic and exposure-history diversity represented was limited.

Donors comprised only Caucasian adults living in Nashville, Tennessee. This CDR3 has 14 amino acids. Trimming removed 6 bases from V and 3 bases from J; junction bases left unmatched: 5. Germline loops: CDR1 SGHAT, CDR2 FQNNGV. Specimen: PBMCs. The receptor comes from a woman in her thirties or forties in good health. Some clones in this sample may be carry-over from other donors' samples. The chain joins TRBV11-2 to TRBJ2-7, with TRBD2 matching 10 bases. This CDR3 is CASRSLAGDYEQYF. CDR3 coding DNA: TGTGCCAGCAGATCGCTAGCGGGAGACTACGAGCAGTACTTC.